This T cell receptor (beta chain) was identified in a study of shared clonotypes between healthy human individuals. This CDR3 spans 14 amino acids. Looked up from germline, CDR1 is SNHLY and CDR2 is FYNNEI. The V gene lost 4 bases and the J gene lost 0 bases, with 9 bases spanning the gap. A deep-level run was used for the assay. Profiling relied on immunoSEQ multiplex PCR, and the TCRdb table lists in-frame clones only, not all of them. This table has roughly 680,000 clones, over 55% appearing once. Free of recent acute infections or vaccinations, the donors were healthy HIV-negative adults. The chain has TRBV2 and TRBJ1-2; D is uncertain. The sequenced material came from memory CD4+ T cells sorted from blood. Subset defined: CD45RA-negative fraction. This clonotype originated in a woman aged 25 to 39 in good health. The CDR3 DNA reads as TGTGCCAGCAGTGCAGGTCTTTCTAACTATGGCTACACCTTC. Translating it yields CASSAGLSNYGYTF.